This record covers a single T cell receptor beta chain. This record belongs to a study of blood T cell repertoires in COVID-19. This table comes from immunoSEQ multiplex PCR, and its TCRdb copy is limited to in-frame clones, with some not included. The sample shows roughly 200,000 clones, about 86% of them seen only once. In Seattle, patients joined the study during active infection and were tracked longitudinally. The CDR3 extends over 15 amino acids. Losses at the gene ends were 5 bases for V and 6 bases for J; bases not matched to a gene: 8. The germline V gene encodes CDR1 SGHAT and CDR2 FQNNGV. The rearrangement uses TRBV11-2 and TRBJ2-4; 9 positions agree with TRBD2. The sequence derives from a woman aged 45-60 years with COVID-19, enrolled during active disease. Sequencing was carried out using peripheral blood. CDR3 sequence (DNA): TGTGCCAGCAGCGTAGGGACTAGCATATTAAACATTCAGTACTTC. Its translation: CASSVGTSILNIQYF. The whole variable domain, filled in from reference TRBV11-2 and TRBJ2-4, reads EAGVAQSPRYKIIEKRQSVAFWCNPISGHATLYWYQQILGQGPKLLIQFQNNGVVDDSQLPKDRFSAERLKGVDSTLKIQPAKLEDSAVYLCASSVGTSILNIQYFGAGTRLSVL.